This TCR beta chain comes out of a study of blood T cell repertoires in COVID-19. Across the whole study: Italy, Spain and the United States were the sources of the convalescent and acute COVID-19 samples. From T cells, B-cell-depleted T cells, or PBMCs came the material, which was cDNA or gDNA.

Under the authors' procedure: It was from reference gene primer amplification that nucleated cell counts were estimated. Clones were read by immunoSEQ multiplex PCR, and TCRdb kept only the in-frame ones, dropping some. V, J and clone size derive from that table, while D and trimming were established from the DNA sequence. The data hold around 160,000 clones, with about 90% observed a single time. Germline CDR1 SGHKS, CDR2 YYEKEE (reference sequence). CDR3 length equals 16 residues. V dropped 0 bases and J dropped 7 bases, with 14 bases sitting between them. This clone turned up a few times. This receptor was identified in a man older than 75 with acute or convalescent COVID-19. The source material was peripheral blood. V is TRBV5-5 and J is TRBJ1-6; no clear D gene. CDR3 amino acids: CASSLAGGRGNSPLHF. The CDR3 DNA is TGTGCCAGCAGCTTGGCCGGTGGACGAGGGAATTCACCCCTCCACTTT. Full variable domain (missing parts from reference TRBV5-5 and TRBJ1-6): DAGVTQSPTHLIKTRGQQVTLRCSPISGHKSVSWYQQVLGQGPQFIFQYYEKEERGRGNFPDRFSARQFPNYSSELNVNALLLGDSALYLCASSLAGGRGNSPLHFGNGTRLTVT.